This T cell receptor (beta chain) was captured in a study of blood T cell repertoires in COVID-19. About the study: From T cells, B-cell-depleted T cells, or PBMCs came the material, which was cDNA or gDNA.

This CDR3 region has 16 residues. Germline V CDR1 and CDR2: SGHNT, YYREEE (reference sequence). V lost 4 bases to trimming and J lost 1 base; unmatched junction nucleotides: 6. Generated by immunoSEQ multiplex PCR, the TCRdb table keeps only in-frame clones and is missing some. The data show about 130,000 clones, with around 89% seen just once and around 20% held by the top ten. The V and J genes are TRBV5-4 and TRBJ1-5, with 9 bases that match TRBD1. Sequenced: peripheral blood. This sequence was found in a man aged 45-65 years with active or convalescent COVID-19. The CDR3 region is CASSAGTGNSNQPQHF. The CDR3, as DNA: TGTGCCAGCAGCGCCGGGACAGGGAACAGCAATCAGCCCCAGCATTTT.